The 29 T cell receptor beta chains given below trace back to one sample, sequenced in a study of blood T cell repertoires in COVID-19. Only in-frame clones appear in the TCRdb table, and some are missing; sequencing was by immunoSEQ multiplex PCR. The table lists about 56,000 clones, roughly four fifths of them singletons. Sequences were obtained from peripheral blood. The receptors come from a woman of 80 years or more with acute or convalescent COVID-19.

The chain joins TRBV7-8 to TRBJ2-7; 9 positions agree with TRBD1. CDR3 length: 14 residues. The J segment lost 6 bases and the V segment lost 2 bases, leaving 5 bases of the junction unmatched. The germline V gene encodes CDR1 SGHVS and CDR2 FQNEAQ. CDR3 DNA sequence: TGTGCCAGCAGCTTACGGACAGGGGTCCGCGAGCAGTACTTC. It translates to CASSLRTGVREQYF. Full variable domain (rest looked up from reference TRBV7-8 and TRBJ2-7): GAGVSQSPRYKVAKRGQDVALRCDPISGHVSLFWYQQALGQGPEFLTYFQNEAQLDKSGLPSDRFFAERPEGSVSTLKIQRTQQEDSAVYLCASSLRTGVREQYFGPGTRLTVT.

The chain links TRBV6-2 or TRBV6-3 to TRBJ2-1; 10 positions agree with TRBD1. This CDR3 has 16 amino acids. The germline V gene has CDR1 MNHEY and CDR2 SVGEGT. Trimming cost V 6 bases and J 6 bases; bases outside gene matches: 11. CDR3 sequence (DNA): TGTGCCAGCAGCAAAGCCGGGACAGGGGATTTCAATGAGCAGTTCTTC. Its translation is CASSKAGTGDFNEQFF.

The CDR3 sequence: CASSSFSGATQETQYF. In nucleotides, the CDR3 is TGTGCCAGCTCATCTTTTAGCGGGGCCACTCAAGAGACCCAGTACTTC. The gene calls are TRBV18 and TRBJ2-5, with TRBD2 identical over 8 bases. Germline V CDR1 and CDR2: KGHSH, LQKENI. CDR3 size: 16 residues. After removal of 5 bases from V and 2 bases from J, the junction contained 10 bases not matched to a gene. Full variable domain (outside the CDR3, taken from reference TRBV18 and TRBJ2-5): NAGVMQNPRHLVRRRGQEARLRCSPMKGHSHVYWYRQLPEEGLKFMVYLQKENIIDESGMPKERFSAEFPKEGPSILRIQQVVRGDSAAYFCASSSFSGATQETQYFGPGTRLLVL.

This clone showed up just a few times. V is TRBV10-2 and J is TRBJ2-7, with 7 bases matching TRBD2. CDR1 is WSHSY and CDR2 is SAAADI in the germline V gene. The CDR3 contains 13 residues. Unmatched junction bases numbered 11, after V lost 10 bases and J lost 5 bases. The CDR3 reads CATSREGRNEQYF. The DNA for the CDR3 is TGCGCCACCTCCAGGGAGGGACGGAACGAGCAGTACTTC.

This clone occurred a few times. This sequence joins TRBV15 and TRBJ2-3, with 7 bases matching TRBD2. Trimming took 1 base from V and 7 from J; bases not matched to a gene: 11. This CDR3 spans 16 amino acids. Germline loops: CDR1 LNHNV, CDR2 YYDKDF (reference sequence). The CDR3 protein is CATSRGGTKMSHTQYF. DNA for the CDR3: TGTGCCACCAGCAGAGGGGGGACTAAGATGTCACATACGCAGTATTTT.

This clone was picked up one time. The CDR3 DNA is TGTGCCAGCAGCCTAGGGGACAGTTTGCGCACTGAAGCTTTCTTT. This encodes CASSLGDSLRTEAFF. This sequence joins TRBV9 and TRBJ1-1, with TRBD1 matching 7 bases. The CDR3 is 15 residues long. The germline CDR1 and CDR2 sequences are SGDLS and YYNGEE. V shed 4 bases, J shed 4 bases, and the junction held 10 bases outside the gene matches.

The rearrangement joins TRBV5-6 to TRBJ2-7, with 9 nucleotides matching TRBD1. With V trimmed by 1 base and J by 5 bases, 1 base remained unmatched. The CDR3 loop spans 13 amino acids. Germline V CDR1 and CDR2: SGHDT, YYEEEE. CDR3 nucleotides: TGTGCCAGCAGCTTGACAGGGGGCCACGAGCAGTACTTC. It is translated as CASSLTGGHEQYF.

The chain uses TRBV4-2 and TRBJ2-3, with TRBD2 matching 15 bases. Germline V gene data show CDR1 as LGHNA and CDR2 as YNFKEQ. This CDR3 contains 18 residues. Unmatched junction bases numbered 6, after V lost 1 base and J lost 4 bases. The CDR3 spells CASSQGGLAGGQSDTQYF. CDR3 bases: TGTGCCAGCAGCCAAGGAGGACTAGCGGGGGGGCAATCAGATACGCAGTATTTT.

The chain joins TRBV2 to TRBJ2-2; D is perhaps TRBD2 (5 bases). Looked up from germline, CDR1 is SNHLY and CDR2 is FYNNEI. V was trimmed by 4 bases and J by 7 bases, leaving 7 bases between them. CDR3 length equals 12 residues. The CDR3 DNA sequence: TGTGCCAGCAGTGTAGAGGGCGGGGAGCTGTTTTTT. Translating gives CASSVEGGELFF.

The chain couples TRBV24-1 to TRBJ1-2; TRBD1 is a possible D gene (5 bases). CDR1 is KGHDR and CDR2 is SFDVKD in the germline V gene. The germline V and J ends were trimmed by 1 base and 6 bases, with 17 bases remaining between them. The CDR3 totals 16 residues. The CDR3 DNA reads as TGTGCCACCAGTGATTTTGCGGGGAAACAGGTCCATGGCTACACCTTC. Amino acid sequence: CATSDFAGKQVHGYTF.

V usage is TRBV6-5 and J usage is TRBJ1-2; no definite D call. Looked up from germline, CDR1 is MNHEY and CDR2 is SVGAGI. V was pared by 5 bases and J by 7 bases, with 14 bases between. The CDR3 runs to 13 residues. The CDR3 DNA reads TGTGCCAGCAGTCGAAGCCAGGTGACTGGCTACACCTTC. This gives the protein CASSRSQVTGYTF.

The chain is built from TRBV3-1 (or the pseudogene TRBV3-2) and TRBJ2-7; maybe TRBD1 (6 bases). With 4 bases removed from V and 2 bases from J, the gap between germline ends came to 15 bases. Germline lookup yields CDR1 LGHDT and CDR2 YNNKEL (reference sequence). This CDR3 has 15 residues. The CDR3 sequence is CASSLSGTPTYEQYF. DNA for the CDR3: TGTGCCAGCAGCCTCTCCGGGACACCCACCTACGAGCAGTACTTC.

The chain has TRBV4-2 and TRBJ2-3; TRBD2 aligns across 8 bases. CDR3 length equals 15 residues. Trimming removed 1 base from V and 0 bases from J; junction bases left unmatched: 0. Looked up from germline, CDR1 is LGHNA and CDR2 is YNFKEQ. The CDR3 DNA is TGTGCCAGCAGCCAAGTAGCGGGGAGCACAGATACGCAGTATTTT. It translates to CASSQVAGSTDTQYF.

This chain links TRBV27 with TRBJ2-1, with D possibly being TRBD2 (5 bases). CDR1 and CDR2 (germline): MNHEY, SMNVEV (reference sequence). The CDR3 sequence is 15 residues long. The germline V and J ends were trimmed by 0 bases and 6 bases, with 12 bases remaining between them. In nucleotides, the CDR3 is TGTGCCAGCAGTTTATCGTTGGCGAGGGCCAATGAGCAGTTCTTC. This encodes CASSLSLARANEQFF.

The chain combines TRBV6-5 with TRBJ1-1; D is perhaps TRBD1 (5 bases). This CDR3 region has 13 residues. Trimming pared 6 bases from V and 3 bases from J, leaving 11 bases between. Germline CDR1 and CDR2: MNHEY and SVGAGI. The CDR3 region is CASRVDSYTEAFF. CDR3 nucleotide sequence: TGTGCCAGCAGAGTAGACAGCTACACTGAAGCTTTCTTT.

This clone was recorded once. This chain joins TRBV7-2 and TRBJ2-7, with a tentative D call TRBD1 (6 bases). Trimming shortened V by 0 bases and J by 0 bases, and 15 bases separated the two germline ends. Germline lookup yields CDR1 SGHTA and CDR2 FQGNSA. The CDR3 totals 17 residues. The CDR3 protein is CASSLAPDRRSSYEQYF. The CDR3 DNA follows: TGTGCCAGCAGCTTAGCGCCCGACAGGAGAAGCTCCTACGAGCAGTACTTC.

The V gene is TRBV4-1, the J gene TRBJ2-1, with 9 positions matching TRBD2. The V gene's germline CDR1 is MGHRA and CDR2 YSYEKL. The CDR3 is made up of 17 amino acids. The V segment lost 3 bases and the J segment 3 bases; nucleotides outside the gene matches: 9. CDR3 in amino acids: CASSQGPAGGHYNEQFF. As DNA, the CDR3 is TGCGCCAGCAGCCAGGGGCCAGCGGGAGGCCACTACAATGAGCAGTTCTTC.

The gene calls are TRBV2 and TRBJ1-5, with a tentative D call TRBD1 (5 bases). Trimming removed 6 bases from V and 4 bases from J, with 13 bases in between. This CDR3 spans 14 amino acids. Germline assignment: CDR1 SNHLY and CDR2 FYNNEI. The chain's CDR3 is CASREQATNQPQHF. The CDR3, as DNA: TGTGCCAGCAGGGAACAGGCGACAAATCAGCCCCAGCATTTT.

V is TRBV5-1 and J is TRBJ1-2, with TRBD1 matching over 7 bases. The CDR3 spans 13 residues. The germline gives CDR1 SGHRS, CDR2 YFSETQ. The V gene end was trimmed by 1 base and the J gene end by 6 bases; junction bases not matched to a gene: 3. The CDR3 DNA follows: TGCGCCAGCAGCTTGACAGGGGCGGATGGCTACACCTTC. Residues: CASSLTGADGYTF.

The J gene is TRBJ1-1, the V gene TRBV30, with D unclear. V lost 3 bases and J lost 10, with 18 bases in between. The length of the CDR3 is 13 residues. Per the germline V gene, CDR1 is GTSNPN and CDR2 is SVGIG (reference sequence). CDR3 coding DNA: TGTGCCTGGAGAGTTCTGGGGAGGCAACGAGCTTTCTTT. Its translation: CAWRVLGRQRAFF.

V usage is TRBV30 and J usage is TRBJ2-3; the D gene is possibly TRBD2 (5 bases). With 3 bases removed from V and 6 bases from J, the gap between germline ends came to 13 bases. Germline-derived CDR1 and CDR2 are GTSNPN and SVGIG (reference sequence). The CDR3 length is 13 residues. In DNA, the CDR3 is TGTGCCTGGAGGAGGCTAGCAGCGGATACGCAGTATTTT. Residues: CAWRRLAADTQYF.

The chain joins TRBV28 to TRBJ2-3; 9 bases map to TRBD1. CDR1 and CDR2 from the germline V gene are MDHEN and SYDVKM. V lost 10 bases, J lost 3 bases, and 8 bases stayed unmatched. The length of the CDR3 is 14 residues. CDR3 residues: CATAGDRDTDTQYF. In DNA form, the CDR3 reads TGTGCCACCGCGGGGGACAGGGATACAGATACGCAGTATTTT. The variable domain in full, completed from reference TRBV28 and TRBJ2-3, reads DVKVTQSSRYLVKRTGEKVFLECVQDMDHENMFWYRQDPGLGLRLIYFSYDVKMKEKGDIPEGYSVSREKKERFSLILESASTNQTSMYLCATAGDRDTDTQYFGPGTRLTVL.

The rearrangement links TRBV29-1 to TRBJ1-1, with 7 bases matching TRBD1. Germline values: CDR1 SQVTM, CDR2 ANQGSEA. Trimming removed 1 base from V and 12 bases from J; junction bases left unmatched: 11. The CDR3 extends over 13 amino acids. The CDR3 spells CSVEGGDRMRTFF. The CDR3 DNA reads TGCAGCGTTGAAGGGGGGGACAGAATGAGAACTTTCTTT.

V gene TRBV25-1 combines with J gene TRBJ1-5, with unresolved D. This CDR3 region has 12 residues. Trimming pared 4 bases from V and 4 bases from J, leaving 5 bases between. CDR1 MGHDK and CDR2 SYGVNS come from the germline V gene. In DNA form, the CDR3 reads TGTGCCAGCAGTGGAGCGAATCAGCCCCAGCATTTT. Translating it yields CASSGANQPQHF.

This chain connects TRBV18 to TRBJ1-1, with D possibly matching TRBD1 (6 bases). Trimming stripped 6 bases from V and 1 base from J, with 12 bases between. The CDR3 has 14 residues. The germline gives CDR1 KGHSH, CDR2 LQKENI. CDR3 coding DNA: TGTGCCAGCTCTGAGCAAGGGGGGAACACTGAAGCTTTCTTT. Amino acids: CASSEQGGNTEAFF.

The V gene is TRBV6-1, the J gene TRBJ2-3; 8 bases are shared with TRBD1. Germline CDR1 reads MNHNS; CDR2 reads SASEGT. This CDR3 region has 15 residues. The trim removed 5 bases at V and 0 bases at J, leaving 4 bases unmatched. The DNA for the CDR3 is TGTGCCAGCAGTACGCAGGGGGCCAGCACAGATACGCAGTATTTT. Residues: CASSTQGASTDTQYF.

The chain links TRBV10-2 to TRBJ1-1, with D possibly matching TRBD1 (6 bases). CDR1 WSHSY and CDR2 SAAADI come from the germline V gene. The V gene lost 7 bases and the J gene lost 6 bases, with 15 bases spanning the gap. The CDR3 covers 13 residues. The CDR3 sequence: CASMPRGTAEAFF. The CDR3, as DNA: TGCGCCAGCATGCCCAGGGGAACGGCTGAAGCTTTCTTT.

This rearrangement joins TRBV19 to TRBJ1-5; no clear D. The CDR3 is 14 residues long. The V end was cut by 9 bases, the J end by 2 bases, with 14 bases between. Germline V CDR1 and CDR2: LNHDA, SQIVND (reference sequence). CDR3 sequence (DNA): TGTGCCAGCAAAAGAATGAGGGGCAATCAGCCCCAGCATTTT. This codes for CASKRMRGNQPQHF.

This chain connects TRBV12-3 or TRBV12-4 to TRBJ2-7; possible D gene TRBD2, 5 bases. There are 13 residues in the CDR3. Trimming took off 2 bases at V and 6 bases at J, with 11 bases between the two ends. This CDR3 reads CASSLFKGAEQYF. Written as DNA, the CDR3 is TGTGCCAGCAGTTTATTTAAGGGAGCCGAGCAGTACTTC.